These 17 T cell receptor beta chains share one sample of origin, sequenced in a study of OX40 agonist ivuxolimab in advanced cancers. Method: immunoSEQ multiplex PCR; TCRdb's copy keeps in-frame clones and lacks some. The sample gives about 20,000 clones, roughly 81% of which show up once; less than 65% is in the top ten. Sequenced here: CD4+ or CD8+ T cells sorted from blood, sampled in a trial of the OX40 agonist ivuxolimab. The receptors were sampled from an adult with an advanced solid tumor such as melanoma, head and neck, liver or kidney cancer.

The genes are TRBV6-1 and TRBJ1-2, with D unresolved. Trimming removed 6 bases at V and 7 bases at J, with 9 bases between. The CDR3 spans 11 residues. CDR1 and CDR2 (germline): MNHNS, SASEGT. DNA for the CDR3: TGTGCCAGCAGAAGTGGCGCTGGCTACACCTTC. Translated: CASRSGAGYTF.

The CDR3 here is CASSLVLRSNQPQHF. As DNA, the CDR3 is TGTGCCAGCAGTTTGGTTCTCAGGAGCAATCAGCCCCAGCATTTT. This sequence joins TRBV28 and TRBJ1-5, with D unclear. CDR3 size: 15 residues. V was shortened by 3 bases and J by 1 base, with 10 bases between the two germline ends. From germline, CDR1 is MDHEN and CDR2 SYDVKM. The full variable domain, in which reference TRBV28 and TRBJ1-5 provide the parts outside the CDR3, is DVKVTQSSRYLVKRTGEKVFLECVQDMDHENMFWYRQDPGLGLRLIYFSYDVKMKEKGDIPEGYSVSREKKERFSLILESASTNQTSMYLCASSLVLRSNQPQHFGDGTRLSIL.

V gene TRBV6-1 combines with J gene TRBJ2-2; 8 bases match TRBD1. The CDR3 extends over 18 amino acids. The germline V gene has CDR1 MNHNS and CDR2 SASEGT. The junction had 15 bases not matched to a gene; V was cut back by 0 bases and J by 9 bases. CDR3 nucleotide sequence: TGTGCCAGCAGTGAAGCGGGACCTGGGGACAGGAAATTAAGGGAGCTGTTTTTT. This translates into CASSEAGPGDRKLRELFF.

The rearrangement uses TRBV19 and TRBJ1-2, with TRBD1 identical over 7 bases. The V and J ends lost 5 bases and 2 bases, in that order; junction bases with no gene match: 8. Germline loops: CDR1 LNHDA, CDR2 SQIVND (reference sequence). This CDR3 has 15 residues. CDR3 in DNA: TGTGCCAGTAGTCCTCCCCCACAGGGGAACTATGGCTACACCTTC. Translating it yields CASSPPPQGNYGYTF. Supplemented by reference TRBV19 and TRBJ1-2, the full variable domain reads DGGITQSPKYLFRKEGQNVTLSCEQNLNHDAMYWYRQDPGQGLRLIYYSQIVNDFQKGDIAEGYSVSREKKESFPLTVTSAQKNPTAFYLCASSPPPQGNYGYTFGSGTRLTVV.

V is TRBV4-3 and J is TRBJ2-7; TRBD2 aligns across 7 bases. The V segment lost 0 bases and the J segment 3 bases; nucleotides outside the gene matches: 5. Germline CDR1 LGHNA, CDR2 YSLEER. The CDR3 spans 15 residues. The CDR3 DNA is TGCGCCAGCAGCCAAGATACGGGGGGTCTCTACGAGCAGTACTTC. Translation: CASSQDTGGLYEQYF.

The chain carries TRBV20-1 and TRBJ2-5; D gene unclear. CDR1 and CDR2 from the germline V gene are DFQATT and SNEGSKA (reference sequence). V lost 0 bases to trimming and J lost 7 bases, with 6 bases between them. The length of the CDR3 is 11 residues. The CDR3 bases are TGCAGTGCTAGAGATGGGTGGACCCAGTACTTC. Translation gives CSARDGWTQYF.

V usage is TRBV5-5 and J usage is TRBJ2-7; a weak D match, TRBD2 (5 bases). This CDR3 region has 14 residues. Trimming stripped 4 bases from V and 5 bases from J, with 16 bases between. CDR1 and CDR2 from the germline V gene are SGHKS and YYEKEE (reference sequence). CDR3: CASSGASPADEQYF. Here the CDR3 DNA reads TGTGCCAGCAGCGGCGCTAGCCCCGCTGACGAGCAGTACTTC.

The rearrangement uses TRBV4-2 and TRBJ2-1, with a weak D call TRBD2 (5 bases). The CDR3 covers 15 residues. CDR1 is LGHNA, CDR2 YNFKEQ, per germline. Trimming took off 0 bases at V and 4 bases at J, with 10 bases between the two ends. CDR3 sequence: CASSQDGGLYNEQFF. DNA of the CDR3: TGTGCCAGCAGCCAAGATGGAGGCCTATACAATGAGCAGTTCTTC.

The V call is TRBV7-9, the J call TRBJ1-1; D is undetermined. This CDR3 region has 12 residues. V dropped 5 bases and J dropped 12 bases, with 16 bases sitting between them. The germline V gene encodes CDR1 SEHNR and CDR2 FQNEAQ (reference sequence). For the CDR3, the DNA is TGTGCCAGCAGCCTCACCACCCAAGGGACTTTCTTT. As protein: CASSLTTQGTFF.

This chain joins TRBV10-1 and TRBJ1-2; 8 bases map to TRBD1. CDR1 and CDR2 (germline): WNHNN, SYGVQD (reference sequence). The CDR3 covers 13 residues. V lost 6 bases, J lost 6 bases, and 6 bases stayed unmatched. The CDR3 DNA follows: TGCGCCAGCAGACGGACAGGGAAAGATGGCTACACCTTC. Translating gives CASRRTGKDGYTF.

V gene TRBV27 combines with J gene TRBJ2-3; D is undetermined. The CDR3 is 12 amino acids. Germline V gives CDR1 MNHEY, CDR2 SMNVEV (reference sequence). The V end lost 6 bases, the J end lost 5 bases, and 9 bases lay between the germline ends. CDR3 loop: CASSPPEDTQYF. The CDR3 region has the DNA TGTGCCAGCAGCCCTCCCGAAGATACGCAGTATTTT.

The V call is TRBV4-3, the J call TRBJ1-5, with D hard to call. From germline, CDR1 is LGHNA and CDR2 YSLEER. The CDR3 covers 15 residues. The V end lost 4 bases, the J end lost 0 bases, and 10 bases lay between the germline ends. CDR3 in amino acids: CASSRRWASNQPQHF. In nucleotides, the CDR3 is TGCGCCAGCAGCCGCCGTTGGGCTAGCAATCAGCCCCAGCATTTT.

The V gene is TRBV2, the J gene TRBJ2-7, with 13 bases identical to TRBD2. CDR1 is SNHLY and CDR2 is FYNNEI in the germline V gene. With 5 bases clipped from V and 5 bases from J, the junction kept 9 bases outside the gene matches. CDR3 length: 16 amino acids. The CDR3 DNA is TGTGCCAGCAGTCCTCAGCCACTAGCGGGGGGGCACGAGCAGTACTTC. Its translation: CASSPQPLAGGHEQYF. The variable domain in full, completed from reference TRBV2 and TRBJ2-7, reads EPEVTQTPSHQVTQMGQEVILRCVPISNHLYFYWYRQILGQKVEFLVSFYNNEISEKSEIFDDQFSVERPDGSNFTLKIRSTKLEDSAMYFCASSPQPLAGGHEQYFGPGTRLTVT.

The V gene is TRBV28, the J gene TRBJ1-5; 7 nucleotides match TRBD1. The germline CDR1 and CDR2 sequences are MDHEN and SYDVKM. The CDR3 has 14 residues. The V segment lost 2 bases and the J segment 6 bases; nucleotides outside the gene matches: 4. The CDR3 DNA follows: TGTGCCAGCAGTTTAAGGGGGCAGGGTCAGCCCCAGCATTTT. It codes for CASSLRGQGQPQHF.

This CDR3 is CASSLAVPPTDTQYF. The CDR3 DNA reads as TGTGCCAGCAGCTTAGCTGTGCCCCCCACAGATACGCAGTATTTT. V is TRBV7-2 and J is TRBJ2-3; D gene ambiguous. V lost 0 bases and J lost 2, with 9 bases in between. The CDR3 extends over 15 amino acids. Germline CDR1 SGHTA, CDR2 FQGNSA. Using reference TRBV7-2 and TRBJ2-3 for the parts outside the CDR3, the full variable domain is GAGVSQSPSNKVTEKGKDVELRCDPISGHTALYWYRQSLGQGLEFLIYFQGNSAPDKSGLPSDRFSAERTGGSVSTLTIQRTQQEDSAVYLCASSLAVPPTDTQYFGPGTRLTVL.

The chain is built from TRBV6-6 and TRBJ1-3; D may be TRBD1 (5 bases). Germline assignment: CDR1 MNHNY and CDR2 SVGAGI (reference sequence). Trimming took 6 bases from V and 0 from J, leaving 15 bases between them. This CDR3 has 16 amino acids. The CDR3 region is CASRGGLFSSGNTIYF. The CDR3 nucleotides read TGTGCCAGCAGGGGGGGACTTTTTAGCTCTGGAAACACCATATATTTT.

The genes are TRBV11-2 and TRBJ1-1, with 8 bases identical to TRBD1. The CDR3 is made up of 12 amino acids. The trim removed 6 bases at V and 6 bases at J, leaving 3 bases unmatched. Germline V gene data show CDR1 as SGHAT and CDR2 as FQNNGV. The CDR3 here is CASSPGGPEAFF. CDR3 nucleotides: TGTGCCAGCAGTCCAGGGGGCCCTGAAGCTTTCTTT.